The clone carrying this T cell receptor beta chain was seen only a few times. The antigen is unknown. The data are from a study of cytotoxic CD8 clonotypes in ibrutinib-treated CLL. Background on the study: The patients comprised some twelve relapsed/refractory and about 14 treatment-naive cases, 17 to 18 IGHV unmutated.

Trimming at V came to 4 bases and at J to 3 bases, leaving 2 bases not matched to a gene. The CDR3 loop spans 13 amino acids. CDR1 LNHDA and CDR2 SQIVND come from the germline V gene (reference sequence). Study-wide results and limits: Treatment left the uncommon public clonotypes either contracted or stable in frequency. Whereas clonality rose at ibrutinib response, it declined toward baseline at progression. In sustained-remission versus progressing patients, sampling times differed.

Measured with immunoSEQ multiplex PCR; TCRdb has only the in-frame clones, and not every one. The sample yields 250,000 to 350,000 clones, around 76% seen once. Sequences were derived from PBMCs, sampled at disease progression, from a patient treated with ibrutinib. The chain joins TRBV19 to TRBJ1-2; TRBD1 agrees at 7 bases. This sequence was found in a human donor with chronic lymphocytic leukemia. The CDR3 is CASSKTGDYGYTF. The CDR3, as DNA: TGTGCCAGTAGTAAAACAGGGGACTATGGCTACACCTTC.